This TCR beta chain came from a study of T cell responses to AZD1222 COVID-19 vaccine. Repertoires were generated with immunoSEQ multiplex PCR, while TCRdb's copy carries only in-frame clones and drops some. The table lists under 150,000 clones, 92% of them singletons, with around 5.1% in the top ten. CDR3 length: 11 residues. The germline V gene encodes CDR1 LGHNA and CDR2 YNFKEQ. The germline V and J ends were trimmed by 0 bases and 16 bases, with 7 bases remaining between them. This TCR derives from an adult in good health. This sample comprised peripheral blood, obtained on day 0 of AZD1222 vaccination. The chain carries TRBV4-2 and TRBJ1-6; D may be TRBD1 (5 bases). CDR3 in DNA: TGTGCCAGCAGCCAAGAACAGGCTCTCCACTTT. Residues: CASSQEQALHF.